The rows below give T cell receptor beta chains drawn from one sample of a study of shared clonotypes between healthy human individuals. Clones were read by immunoSEQ multiplex PCR, and TCRdb kept only the in-frame ones, dropping some. This sample has about 1 million clones, with approximately 76% found just once. Sequencing was carried out using memory CD4+ T cells sorted from blood. The receptors derive from a man younger than 35 in good health. Both conserved end residues are part of each CDR3. A D gene is named only where the DNA matches it firmly. A clone size is listed for some rows: how often the clone was seen (once, few, many), or a class if it is expanded.

d_call j_call clone_size v_call cdr3_aa cdr3_nt
TRBD2 TRBJ2-7 - TRBV30 CAFATSGYEQYF TGTGCCTTCGCGACTAGCGGGTACGAGCAGTACTTC
TRBD2 TRBJ2-5 once TRBV13 CASSLRREGGETQYF TGTGCCAGCAGCTTACGACGGGAGGGCGGCGAGACCCAGTACTTC
TRBD2 TRBJ2-3 - TRBV14 CASTTRLAGGSTDTQYF TGTGCCAGCACAACCAGGCTAGCGGGGGGAAGCACAGATACGCAGTATTTT
TRBD1 TRBJ1-4 - TRBV30 CAWSRSGQGARKLFF TGTGCCTGGAGTAGGTCCGGACAGGGGGCCCGAAAACTGTTTTTT
TRBD1 TRBJ2-1 - TRBV18 CASSPRTGDLREQFF TGTGCCAGCTCACCGCGGACAGGCGACTTGAGGGAGCAGTTCTTC
TRBD1 TRBJ2-5 many TRBV6-5 CASSVGDSRLGTQYF TGTGCCAGCAGTGTCGGGGACAGCCGCTTGGGGACCCAGTACTTC
- TRBJ1-3 - TRBV11-2 CASSLPTSGNTIYF TGTGCCAGCAGCTTACCCACCTCCGGAAACACCATATATTTT
- TRBJ2-7 - TRBV4-1 CASSQGQGNPYEQYF TGCGCCAGCAGCCAAGGGCAGGGCAACCCCTACGAGCAGTACTTC
TRBD2 TRBJ2-7 once TRBV5-5 CASSLVPTSGRTISYEQYF TGTGCCAGCAGCTTGGTCCCAACTAGCGGGAGGACCATATCCTACGAGCAGTACTTC
- TRBJ2-7 - TRBV10-3 CAISIQGNEQYF TGTGCCATCAGCATACAGGGAAACGAGCAGTACTTC
TRBD2 TRBJ2-2 - TRBV30 CAWSVAGAGELFF TGTGCCTGGAGTGTAGCGGGAGCCGGGGAGCTGTTTTTT
TRBD1 TRBJ1-2 - TRBV10-1 CARGQGQDYGYTF TGCGCCAGAGGACAGGGGCAGGACTATGGCTACACCTTC
- TRBJ2-5 - TRBV5-1 CASSLAWGNTYQETQYF TGCGCCAGCAGCTTGGCCTGGGGCAACACGTACCAAGAGACCCAGTACTTC
- TRBJ2-1 - TRBV5-6 CASSLRGPRHNEQFF TGTGCCAGCAGCTTGAGGGGCCCACGGCACAATGAGCAGTTCTTC
- TRBJ2-5 - TRBV11-2 CASSLGLPGKGRYETQYF TGTGCCAGCAGCTTAGGTCTTCCAGGGAAGGGGAGGTACGAGACCCAGTACTTC
TRBD1 TRBJ1-6 - TRBV5-1 CASSSGQETSPLHF TGCGCCAGCAGCTCAGGACAGGAGACTTCACCCCTCCACTTT
- TRBJ2-1 once TRBV11-2 CASGGTFSYNEQFF TGTGCCAGCGGGGGGACCTTCTCCTACAATGAGCAGTTCTTC
- TRBJ2-2 - TRBV5-1 CASRSDPATGELFF TGCGCCAGCAGAAGCGACCCCGCCACCGGGGAGCTGTTTTTT
TRBD2 TRBJ2-1 - TRBV7-9 CASSTLAGVGANEQFF TGTGCCAGCAGCACCTTAGCGGGAGTGGGGGCCAATGAGCAGTTCTTC
TRBD2 TRBJ2-7 - TRBV2 CASLAGGASGEQYF TGTGCCAGCTTAGCGGGTGGGGCCTCGGGCGAGCAGTACTTC
TRBD2 TRBJ2-1 - TRBV6-5 CASSPGLAVVGEQFF TGTGCCAGCAGTCCCGGACTAGCGGTAGTAGGGGAGCAGTTCTTC
- TRBJ2-1 - TRBV4-2 CASSQDTWQGRDEQFF TGTGCCAGCAGCCAAGATACCTGGCAGGGAAGAGATGAGCAGTTCTTC
- TRBJ1-2 - TRBV6-4 CASSPGPTGSHGYTF TGTGCCAGCAGCCCTGGCCCTACAGGGTCTCATGGCTACACCTTC
- TRBJ2-2 - TRBV18 CASSHPTPTSNTGELFF TGTGCCAGCTCACACCCGACACCGACAAGCAACACCGGGGAGCTGTTTTTT
- TRBJ1-1 few TRBV5-8 CASSLDLQGSMNTEAFF TGTGCCAGCAGCTTGGATCTTCAGGGCAGCATGAACACTGAAGCTTTCTTT
TRBD2 TRBJ2-1 few TRBV6-5 CASSRLAGGYNEQFF TGTGCCAGCAGCCGTCTAGCGGGAGGGTACAATGAGCAGTTCTTC
- TRBJ1-4 few TRBV18 CASSPQGNEKLFF TGTGCCAGCTCACCACAGGGAAATGAAAAACTGTTTTTT
TRBD1 TRBJ1-5 - TRBV28 CASSRDRGFQPQHF TGTGCCAGCAGCCGGGACAGGGGCTTTCAGCCCCAGCATTTT
- TRBJ1-1 - TRBV10-3 CAISESGFLGNTEAFF TGTGCCATCAGTGAGTCGGGATTCCTAGGAAACACTGAAGCTTTCTTT
- TRBJ1-1 few TRBV2 CASSDHDRRSSTEAFF TGTGCCAGCAGTGATCACGACCGACGTTCCAGCACTGAAGCTTTCTTT
TRBD2 TRBJ2-7 once TRBV2 CASTLAGVREQYF TGTGCCAGCACTCTAGCGGGAGTTCGCGAGCAGTACTTC
- TRBJ1-1 few TRBV4-2 CASSQDEAFF TGTGCCAGCAGCCAGGATGAAGCTTTCTTT
- TRBJ2-7 many TRBV9 CASSVVGSSYEQYF TGTGCCAGCAGCGTAGTTGGGTCTAGCTACGAGCAGTACTTC
TRBD1 TRBJ2-3 once TRBV10-1 CASSEGQASTDTQYF TGCGCCAGCAGTGAAGGACAGGCTAGCACAGATACGCAGTATTTT
- TRBJ1-2 few TRBV29-1 CSVSQGGAVGGYTF TGCAGCGTTTCTCAGGGTGGGGCAGTAGGTGGCTACACCTTC
TRBD1 TRBJ2-3 - TRBV30 CAWSYRGRTDTQYF TGTGCCTGGAGCTACAGGGGGCGCACAGATACGCAGTATTTT
TRBD1 TRBJ1-3 - TRBV4-1 CASSTGQGYFSGNTIYF TGCGCCAGCAGCACTGGACAGGGCTACTTCTCTGGAAACACCATATATTTT
TRBD1 TRBJ2-3 - TRBV11-2 CASSLGDRPTDTQYF TGTGCCAGCAGCCTTGGGGACAGACCCACAGATACGCAGTATTTT
- TRBJ2-7 - TRBV5-5 CASSFFGGTQSSYEQYF TGTGCCAGCAGCTTCTTCGGTGGGACACAGAGCTCCTACGAGCAGTACTTC
TRBD1 TRBJ2-1 few TRBV13 CASKQIQGYEQFF TGTGCCAGTAAACAAATACAGGGGTATGAGCAGTTCTTC
- TRBJ1-2 once TRBV18 CASSPQGPLQGYTF TGTGCCAGCTCACCACAGGGTCCCCTTCAGGGCTACACCTTC
TRBD1 TRBJ1-6 - TRBV6-5 CASSRDREGSPLHF TGTGCCAGCAGTCGGGACAGGGAGGGATCACCCCTCCACTTT
- TRBJ1-3 - TRBV13 CASSSTGWGGSLISGNTIYF TGTGCCAGCAGCTCCACCGGATGGGGAGGCAGTTTAATCTCTGGAAACACCATATATTTT
- TRBJ1-6 - TRBV6-6 CASSYTRTGEASPLHF TGTGCCAGCAGTTACACCCGGACGGGGGAGGCTTCACCCCTCCACTTT